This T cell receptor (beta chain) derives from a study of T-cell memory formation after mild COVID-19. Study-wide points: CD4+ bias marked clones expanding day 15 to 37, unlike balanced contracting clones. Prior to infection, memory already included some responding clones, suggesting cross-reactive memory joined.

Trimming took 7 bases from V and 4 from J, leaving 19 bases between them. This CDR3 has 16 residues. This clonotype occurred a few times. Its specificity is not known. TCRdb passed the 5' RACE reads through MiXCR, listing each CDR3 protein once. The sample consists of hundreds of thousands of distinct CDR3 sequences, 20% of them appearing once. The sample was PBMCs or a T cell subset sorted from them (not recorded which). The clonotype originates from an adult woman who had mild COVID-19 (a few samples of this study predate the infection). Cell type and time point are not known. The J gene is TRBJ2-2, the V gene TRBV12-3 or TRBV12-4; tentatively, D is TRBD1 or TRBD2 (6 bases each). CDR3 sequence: CASTPQGGFITGELFF. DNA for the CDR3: TGTGCCAGCACCCCCCAAGGGGGGTTTATCACCGGGGAGCTGTTTTTT.